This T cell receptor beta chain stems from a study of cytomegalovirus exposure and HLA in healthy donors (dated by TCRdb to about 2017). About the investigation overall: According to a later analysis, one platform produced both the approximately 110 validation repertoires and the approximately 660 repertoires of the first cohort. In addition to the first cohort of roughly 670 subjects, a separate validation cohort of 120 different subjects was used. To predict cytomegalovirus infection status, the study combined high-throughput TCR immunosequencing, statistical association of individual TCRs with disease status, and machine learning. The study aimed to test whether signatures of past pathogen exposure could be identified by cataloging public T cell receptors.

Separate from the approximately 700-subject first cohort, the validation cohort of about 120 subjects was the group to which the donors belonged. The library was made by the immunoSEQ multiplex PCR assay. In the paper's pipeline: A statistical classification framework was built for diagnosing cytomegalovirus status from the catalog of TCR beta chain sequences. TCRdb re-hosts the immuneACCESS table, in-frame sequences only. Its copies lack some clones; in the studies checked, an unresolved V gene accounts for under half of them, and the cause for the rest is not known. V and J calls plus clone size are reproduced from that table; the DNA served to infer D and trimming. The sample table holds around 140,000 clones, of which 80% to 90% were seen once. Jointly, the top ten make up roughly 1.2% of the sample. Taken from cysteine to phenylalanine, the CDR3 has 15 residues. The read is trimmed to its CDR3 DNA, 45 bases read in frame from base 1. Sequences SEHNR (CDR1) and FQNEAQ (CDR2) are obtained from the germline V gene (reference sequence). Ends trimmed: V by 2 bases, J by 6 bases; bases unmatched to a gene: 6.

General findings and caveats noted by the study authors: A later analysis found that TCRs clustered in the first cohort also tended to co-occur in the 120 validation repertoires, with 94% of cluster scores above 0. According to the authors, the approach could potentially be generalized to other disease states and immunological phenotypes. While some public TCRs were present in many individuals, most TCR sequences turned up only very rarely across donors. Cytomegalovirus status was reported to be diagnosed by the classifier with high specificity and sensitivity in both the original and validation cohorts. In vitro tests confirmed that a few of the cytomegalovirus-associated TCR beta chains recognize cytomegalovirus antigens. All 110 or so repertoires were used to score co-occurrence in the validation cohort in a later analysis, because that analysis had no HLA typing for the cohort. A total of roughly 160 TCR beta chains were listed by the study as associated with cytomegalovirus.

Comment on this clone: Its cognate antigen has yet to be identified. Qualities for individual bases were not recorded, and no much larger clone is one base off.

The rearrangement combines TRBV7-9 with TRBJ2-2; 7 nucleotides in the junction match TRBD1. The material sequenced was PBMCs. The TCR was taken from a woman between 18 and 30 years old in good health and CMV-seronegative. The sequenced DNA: TGTGCCAGCAGCTTACTCAACAGGGGACCCGGGGAGCTGTTTTTT. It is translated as CASSLLNRGPGELFF.